Listed below are T cell receptor beta chains from one sample, sequenced in a study of blood T cell repertoires in COVID-19. The method was immunoSEQ multiplex PCR; TCRdb's version includes in-frame clones alone and lacks a portion of them. The profile shows hundreds of thousands of clones, 85% to 90% of them singletons. The sample comprised PBMCs or T cells enriched from blood (not recorded which). All receptors derive from a woman aged 45-65 years with acute COVID-19. Both conserved end residues are part of each CDR3. D genes are given only for firm matches. Expanded clones are given a class, and other clones once, few, many or no size at all.

J gene: TRBJ1-5
clone size: NA
D gene: TRBD1
V gene: TRBV27
CDR3 protein: CASSFGQGANQPQHF
CDR3 DNA: TGTGCCAGCAGTTTCGGACAGGGGGCCAATCAGCCCCAGCATTTT

J gene: TRBJ1-5
clone size: NA
D gene: NA
V gene: TRBV13
CDR3 protein: CASSETGSGQPQHF
CDR3 DNA: TGTGCCAGCAGCGAAACAGGGTCGGGTCAGCCCCAGCATTTT

J gene: TRBJ2-3
clone size: NA
D gene: NA
V gene: TRBV27
CDR3 protein: CASSLLGDSTDTQYF
CDR3 DNA: TGTGCCAGCAGTTTATTAGGGGATTCCACAGATACGCAGTATTTT

J gene: TRBJ2-2
clone size: NA
D gene: TRBD2
V gene: TRBV6-6
CDR3 protein: CASSYSASGRAGELFF
CDR3 DNA: TGTGCCAGCAGTTACTCGGCTAGCGGGAGGGCCGGGGAGCTGTTTTTT

J gene: TRBJ2-3
clone size: NA
D gene: NA
V gene: TRBV6-5
CDR3 protein: CASKLGSVADTQYF
CDR3 DNA: TGTGCCAGCAAGCTCGGGAGTGTAGCAGATACGCAGTATTTT

J gene: TRBJ2-1
clone size: NA
D gene: NA
V gene: TRBV6-1
CDR3 protein: CASSEFSEQFF
CDR3 DNA: TGTGCCAGCAGTGAATTTAGTGAGCAGTTCTTC

J gene: TRBJ1-4
clone size: once
D gene: NA
V gene: TRBV5-1
CDR3 protein: CASSSTGDNEKLFF
CDR3 DNA: TGCGCCAGCAGCTCAACAGGAGATAATGAAAAACTGTTTTTT

J gene: TRBJ2-1
clone size: NA
D gene: TRBD2
V gene: TRBV3-1/TRBV3-2
CDR3 protein: CASSQDTSGRAREQFF
CDR3 DNA: TGTGCCAGCAGCCAAGATACTAGCGGGAGGGCCCGGGAGCAGTTCTTC

J gene: TRBJ1-1
clone size: NA
D gene: NA
V gene: TRBV28
CDR3 protein: CASSLMGQATEAFF
CDR3 DNA: TGTGCCAGCAGTTTAATGGGGCAGGCCACTGAAGCTTTCTTT

J gene: TRBJ2-7
clone size: few
D gene: NA
V gene: TRBV6-5
CDR3 protein: CASSSPTGSYEQYF
CDR3 DNA: TGTGCCAGCAGTTCACCGACGGGCTCCTACGAGCAGTACTTC

J gene: TRBJ1-1
clone size: NA
D gene: TRBD1
V gene: TRBV7-2
CDR3 protein: CASSLQTGVGTEAFF
CDR3 DNA: TGTGCCAGCAGCTTACAGACAGGGGTTGGCACTGAAGCTTTCTTT

J gene: TRBJ1-1
clone size: NA
D gene: NA
V gene: TRBV3-1/TRBV3-2
CDR3 protein: CASSQDRAGTEAFF
CDR3 DNA: TGTGCCAGCAGCCAAGACAGGGCCGGCACTGAAGCTTTCTTT